The sequence of this T cell receptor beta chain was determined in a study of T cell changes during pregnancy in multiple sclerosis. The CDR3 totals 12 residues. V was trimmed by 5 bases and J by 2 bases, leaving 7 bases between them. Germline CDR1 SGHKS, CDR2 YYEKEE (reference sequence). Sequenced by immunoSEQ multiplex PCR; TCRdb stores in-frame clones only, minus some. The repertoire consists of 35,000 to 40,000 clones, with around nine tenths occurring once and the leading ten covering more than 5.5%. This clonotype was sampled from a female donor with multiple sclerosis, enrolled in a pregnancy study. The chain recombines TRBV5-5 with TRBJ1-1; possibly TRBD1 for D (5 bases). The sample in question was CD8+ T cells from peripheral blood mononuclear cells, obtained in the third trimester of pregnancy. The CDR3 spells CASRRGNTEAFF. The CDR3 DNA reads as TGTGCCAGCAGAAGGGGTAACACTGAAGCTTTCTTT. The full variable domain, completed using reference TRBV5-5 and TRBJ1-1, is DAGVTQSPTHLIKTRGQQVTLRCSPISGHKSVSWYQQVLGQGPQFIFQYYEKEERGRGNFPDRFSARQFPNYSSELNVNALLLGDSALYLCASRRGNTEAFFGQGTRLTVV.